Below, one TCR beta chain is given with its context. Original data processing: The authors estimated nucleated cell counts from reference gene primer amplification. Some clones are missing from TCRdb's copy, which holds only in-frame ones; the method was immunoSEQ multiplex PCR. That table furnishes V, J and clone size, whereas the DNA furnished D and trimming. There are 200,000 or so clones in the sample; roughly nine tenths occur only once, and 2.1% lies in the top ten. The data were obtained in a study of blood T cell repertoires in COVID-19. Study-wide context: COVID-19 samples collected from the United States, Italy and Spain covered acute and convalescent phases. From T cells, B-cell-depleted T cells, or PBMCs came the material, which was cDNA or gDNA.

V was cut by 5 bases and J by 2 bases, with 10 bases left in between. Germline CDR1 SQVTM, CDR2 ANQGSEA. The CDR3 has 14 amino acids. The sequencing sample was made of peripheral blood. The clonotype comes from a man aged 65 to 85 with active or convalescent COVID-19. V is TRBV29-1 and J is TRBJ2-6; a possible D gene is TRBD1 (5 bases). The CDR3 DNA reads as TGCAGCGTTCGCCAGGGTACTGGGGCCAACGTCCTGACTTTC. This sequence encodes CSVRQGTGANVLTF. Full variable domain (outside the CDR3, taken from reference TRBV29-1 and TRBJ2-6): SAVISQKPSRDICQRGTSLTIQCQVDSQVTMMFWYRQQPGQSLTLIATANQGSEATYESGFVIDKFPISRPNLTFSTLTVSNMSPEDSSIYLCSVRQGTGANVLTFGAGSRLTVL.